The next 8 T cell receptor beta chains were all read from a single sample in a study of PD-1 blockade in classical Hodgkin lymphoma. Each patient relapsed following autologous stem cell transplantation, and prior brentuximab vedotin exposure differed. Clones were read by immunoSEQ multiplex PCR, and TCRdb kept only the in-frame ones, dropping some. The table lists tens of thousands of clones, around 80% of them singletons. The source material was peripheral blood mononuclear cells (PBMCs), sampled before the second cycle of nivolumab. Receptors originate from a human donor with classical Hodgkin lymphoma.

This sequence joins TRBV2 and TRBJ2-2, with 12 bases fitting TRBD2. V lost 5 bases, J lost 6 bases, and 4 bases stayed unmatched. The CDR3 spans 15 residues. Per germline, CDR1 SNHLY and CDR2 FYNNEI. The CDR3 nucleotides are TGTGCCAGCAGTCCCCTAGCGGGAGGGCCCGGGGAGCTGTTTTTT. This codes for CASSPLAGGPGELFF.

The rearrangement uses TRBV2 and TRBJ2-7; no definite D call. V dropped 6 bases and J dropped 2 bases, with 8 bases sitting between them. CDR3 length: 12 amino acids. Germline values: CDR1 SNHLY, CDR2 FYNNEI. The CDR3 loop is CASRNIAYEQYF. The CDR3 DNA follows: TGTGCCAGCAGGAACATAGCCTACGAGCAGTACTTC.

To note about this clone: Within the sample, other DNA sequences also encode this same CDR3. The chain uses TRBV30 and TRBJ1-4, with unresolved D. CDR1 GTSNPN and CDR2 SVGIG come from the germline V gene (reference sequence). The CDR3 totals 11 residues. V was shortened by 0 bases and J by 7 bases, with 3 bases between the two germline ends. As DNA, the CDR3 is TGTGCCTGGAGTGTTGGTGAAAAACTGTTTTTT. Protein: CAWSVGEKLFF.

The chain has TRBV6-5 and TRBJ2-6; 8 nucleotides agree with TRBD1. The CDR3 has 15 amino acids. Germline CDR1 is MNHEY and CDR2 is SVGAGI. Trimming removed 5 bases from V and 4 bases from J; junction bases left unmatched: 4. CDR3 nucleotide sequence: TGTGCCAGCAGTCAGGGGGCGAACGGGGCCAACGTCCTGACTTTC. It encodes CASSQGANGANVLTF.

This chain connects TRBV6-1 to TRBJ2-5, with 9 bases aligning to TRBD2. The germline CDR1 and CDR2 sequences are MNHNS and SASEGT. The CDR3 spans 15 residues. The trim removed 4 bases at V and 5 bases at J, leaving 8 bases unmatched. The CDR3 here is CASSALAGVRETQYF. The CDR3 DNA sequence: TGTGCCAGCAGTGCGTTAGCGGGAGTACGCGAGACCCAGTACTTC.

This chain uses TRBV9 with TRBJ2-2, with 12 positions matching TRBD2. CDR3 size: 16 residues. CDR1 is SGDLS and CDR2 is YYNGEE in the germline V gene. V dropped 4 bases and J dropped 7; count of bases not matched to a gene: 8. The CDR3 region is CASSTRLAGVGGELFF. CDR3 nucleotides: TGTGCCAGCAGCACAAGACTAGCGGGAGTGGGCGGGGAGCTGTTTTTT.

The chain has TRBV5-1 and TRBJ2-3, with 11 bases identical to TRBD1. V shed 2 bases and J 5 bases; nucleotides not matched to a gene: 4. Germline-derived CDR1 and CDR2 are SGHRS and YFSETQ. The CDR3 contains 15 residues. The CDR3 reads CASSFGTGGQDTQYF. CDR3 sequence (DNA): TGCGCCAGCAGCTTCGGGACAGGGGGTCAAGATACGCAGTATTTT.

V gene TRBV6-4 combines with J gene TRBJ2-1; 13 nucleotides agree with TRBD2. Germline V CDR1 and CDR2: MRHNA, SNTAGT. This CDR3 region has 15 residues. Germline trimming cut 8 bases from V and 8 bases from J; bases unmatched to any gene: 9. CDR3 DNA sequence: TGTGCCAGCGGACGACTAGCGGGAGGTAACGATGAGCAGTTCTTC. This sequence encodes CASGRLAGGNDEQFF.